This passage covers 12 T cell receptor beta chains from one sample sequenced in a study of CD8 T cells in ankylosing spondylitis. TCRdb reanalysed the 5' RACE reads using MiXCR and keeps one entry per CDR3 protein. The sample has roughly 180,000 distinct CDR3 sequences; roughly 13% are singletons. Sample: blood, either unsorted or a sorted T cell fraction (not recorded which). The receptors shown here come from a male donor with ankylosing spondylitis or in good health (not recorded which).

Many counts were recorded for this clonotype. The chain has TRBV5-1 and TRBJ1-1; TRBD1 is a possible D gene (5 bases). Germline CDR1 SGHRS, CDR2 YFSETQ. This CDR3 is built from 13 residues. V was pared by 4 bases and J by 11 bases, with 18 bases between. The CDR3 loop is CASSPRGNPRAFF. The CDR3 region has the DNA TGCGCCAGCAGCCCACGGGGCAACCCCCGGGCTTTCTTT.

The DNA for the CDR3 is TGCGCCAGCAGCTTGGAGTACGGGGGAGGCAATGAGCAGTTCTTC. Residues: CASSLEYGGGNEQFF. The V call is TRBV5-1, the J call TRBJ2-1; D is perhaps TRBD2 (6 bases). CDR1 is SGHRS and CDR2 is YFSETQ in the germline V gene. Trimming removed 0 bases at V and 6 bases at J, with 13 bases between. CDR3 length: 15 residues.

This clonotype was seen a few times. The chain links TRBV27 to TRBJ2-3; 7 nucleotides line up with TRBD2. Looked up from germline, CDR1 is MNHEY and CDR2 is SMNVEV (reference sequence). V shed 5 bases and J 6 bases; nucleotides not matched to a gene: 11. The CDR3 contains 15 residues. DNA of the CDR3: TGTGCCAGCAGTCTTGAGGGAGGGCCGTTGGATACGCAGTATTTT. Translation gives CASSLEGGPLDTQYF.

The chain recombines TRBV11-2 with TRBJ2-7; D could derive from TRBD1 or TRBD2 (5 bases each). V shed 0 bases and J shed 5 bases, with 17 bases lying between them. The CDR3 sequence is 16 residues long. Germline assignment: CDR1 SGHAT and CDR2 FQNNGV. CDR3 nucleotide sequence: TGTGCCAGCAGCTTAGATGACGGGGACCCTGCCGACGAGCAGTACTTC. It specifies CASSLDDGDPADEQYF.

This chain joins TRBV12-3 or TRBV12-4 and TRBJ2-1; TRBD2 aligns across 10 bases. The CDR3 has 15 amino acids. V shed 6 bases, J shed 8 bases, and the junction held 10 bases outside the gene matches. The CDR3 loop reads CASSRTSGVWDEQFF. DNA of the CDR3: TGTGCCAGCAGCCGTACTAGCGGGGTCTGGGATGAGCAGTTCTTC.

The chain joins TRBV6-1 to TRBJ1-5; TRBD1 matches at 7 bases. Germline V CDR1 and CDR2: MNHNS, SASEGT. The length of the CDR3 is 15 residues. V dropped 2 bases and J dropped 4; count of bases not matched to a gene: 5. The CDR3 region is CASSEKGTANQPQHF. CDR3 bases: TGTGCCAGCAGTGAAAAAGGGACAGCTAATCAGCCCCAGCATTTT.

This clonotype has just a few counts. The gene calls are TRBV20-1 and TRBJ2-3; D may match TRBD1 or TRBD2 (5 bases each). The CDR3 is 15 amino acids. V lost 4 bases and J lost 4, with 18 bases in between. Germline V gives CDR1 DFQATT, CDR2 SNEGSKA (reference sequence). For the CDR3, the DNA is TGCAGTGCTATGGGACGGCCCACAGGCGCAGATACGCAGTATTTT. The encoded protein is CSAMGRPTGADTQYF.

The table lists this clonotype with a few counts. V usage is TRBV20-1 and J usage is TRBJ2-7, with D unclear. Germline loops: CDR1 DFQATT, CDR2 SNEGSKA (reference sequence). The V end lost 5 bases, the J end lost 2 bases, and 19 bases lay between the germline ends. The CDR3 sequence is 15 residues long. CDR3 region: CSAQELGGFTYEQYF. CDR3 DNA: TGCAGTGCTCAAGAGTTGGGCGGCTTCACCTACGAGCAGTACTTC.

In its sample, this clonotype was seen a few times. This chain connects TRBV4-1 to TRBJ1-2, with no clear D. V lost 2 bases to trimming and J lost 4 bases, with 8 bases between them. The germline V gene has CDR1 MGHRA and CDR2 YSYEKL. The CDR3 totals 13 residues. The CDR3 is CASSQSEFYGYTF. DNA for the CDR3: TGCGCCAGCAGCCAATCGGAGTTCTATGGCTACACCTTC.

This clonotype has only a few counts. The germline gene is not matched at one end of the junction; a read error may be the cause. This rearrangement joins TRBV7-9 to TRBJ1-2; D is possibly TRBD1 (5 bases). This CDR3 is 11 amino acids long. Germline values: CDR1 SEHNR, CDR2 FQNEAQ (reference sequence). The CDR3 DNA is TGTGCCAGCAGCTTAGGGGGACCGCCGTCCTTC. Its protein product is CASSLGGPPSF.

This clonotype appeared a few times. J is TRBJ2-5 and V is TRBV6-1, with 12 bases lining up with TRBD2. CDR1 and CDR2 (germline): MNHNS, SASEGT. The V and J ends lost 6 bases and 5 bases, in that order; junction bases with no gene match: 7. The CDR3 contains 15 residues. Here the CDR3 DNA reads TGTGCCAGCAGCCGACTAGCGGGGGAGTCCGAGACCCAGTACTTC. It translates to CASSRLAGESETQYF.

This clonotype was detected a few times. The chain carries TRBV7-9 and TRBJ2-1, with TRBD2 identical over 7 bases. This CDR3 comprises 14 residues. The trim removed 1 base at V and 10 bases at J, leaving 7 bases unmatched. Germline CDR1 reads SEHNR; CDR2 reads FQNEAQ (reference sequence). In DNA form, the CDR3 reads TGTGCCAGCAGCTTAGAACTAGCGATTGACGAGCAGTTCTTC. Amino acid sequence: CASSLELAIDEQFF.